Following are 2 T cell receptor beta chains from one sample sequenced in a study of early T cells in non-severe SARS-CoV-2 infection. TCRdb re-derived calls from the 5' RACE reads in MiXCR, one entry per CDR3 protein. The sample shows tens of thousands of distinct CDR3 sequences, less than 5% of them seen only once. Sequencing was done on a sample of whole blood. The receptor set was obtained from an adult who was a healthcare worker with PCR-confirmed SARS-CoV-2 infection or an uninfected control (not recorded which).

This clonotype has at least ten counts. This rearrangement joins TRBV9 to TRBJ2-5; D possibly corresponds to TRBD2 (6 bases). Germline CDR1 SGDLS, CDR2 YYNGEE. The CDR3 covers 17 residues. The V and J ends lost 4 bases and 2 bases respectively, with 21 bases between them. DNA for the CDR3: TGTGCCAGCAGCTCGGGGTGGGGCGGGATCCTACAAGAGACCCAGTACTTC. The encoded protein is CASSSGWGGILQETQYF. Full variable domain (missing parts from reference TRBV9 and TRBJ2-5): DSGVTQTPKHLITATGQRVTLRCSPRSGDLSVYWYQQSLDQGLQFLIQYYNGEERAKGNILERFSAQQFPDLHSELNLSSLELGDSALYFCASSSGWGGILQETQYFGPGTRLLVL.

This clonotype has ten or more counts. This chain joins TRBV12-3 or TRBV12-4 and TRBJ2-3; D may be TRBD1 (6 bases). This CDR3 has 16 amino acids. V was cut by 3 bases and J by 4 bases, with 17 bases left in between. The CDR3 DNA sequence: TGTGCCAGCAGTTTGGGGGCTAGCTGGGGGTCAGATACGCAGTATTTT. Translating gives CASSLGASWGSDTQYF.